The 8 T cell receptor beta chains given below trace back to one sample, sequenced in a study of cytomegalovirus exposure and HLA in healthy donors. Primers for the PCR totalled 60 Vbeta and 13 Jbeta. The protocol was immunoSEQ multiplex PCR, while the TCRdb copy is restricted to in-frame clones and leaves out a portion. The sample records about 200,000 clones, around 82% being singletons. The sample consisted of PBMCs. The receptors were gathered from a woman aged 30 to 39 in good health and CMV-seronegative.

This clone was detected only a few times. The rearrangement joins TRBV13 to TRBJ2-7, with a tentative D call TRBD2 (6 bases). This CDR3 is built from 14 residues. Per the germline V gene, CDR1 is PRHDT and CDR2 is FYEKMQ (reference sequence). V gave up 8 bases and J gave up 6 bases, with 20 bases separating them. This CDR3 reads CASSRGRLRSEQYF. In DNA form, the CDR3 reads TGTGCCAGCTCTCGGGGGAGGCTCCGATCCGAGCAGTACTTC.

This clone has only a few counts. One end of the junction fails to match germline, which may point to a read error. J is TRBJ2-5 and V is TRBV7-9; no definite D call. The V gene's germline CDR1 is SEHNR and CDR2 FQNEAQ (reference sequence). CDR3 length: 12 residues. The CDR3: CSSSPRLGTQYF. The DNA for the CDR3 is TGTTCCAGCAGCCCCAGACTTGGGACCCAGTACTTC.

This chain joins TRBV5-1 and TRBJ1-3, with TRBD1 identical over 7 bases. Germline CDR1 and CDR2: SGHRS and YFSETQ. The CDR3 is 14 amino acids. Unmatched junction bases numbered 0, after V lost 1 base and J lost 2 bases. The CDR3 DNA reads as TGCGCCAGCAGCTTGACAGGGGCTGGAAACACCATATATTTT. It specifies CASSLTGAGNTIYF. Complete variable domain (other parts from reference TRBV5-1 and TRBJ1-3): KAGVTQTPRYLIKTRGQQVTLSCSPISGHRSVSWYQQTPGQGLQFLFEYFSETQRNKGNFPGRFSGRQFSNSRSEMNVSTLELGDSALYLCASSLTGAGNTIYFGEGSWLTVV.

This chain joins TRBV6-6 and TRBJ1-1; TRBD1 matches at 7 bases. The junction had 5 bases not matched to a gene; V was cut back by 0 bases and J by 7 bases. The CDR3 spans 14 residues. Looked up from germline, CDR1 is MNHNY and CDR2 is SVGAGI (reference sequence). In DNA, the CDR3 is TGTGCCAGCAGTTACTCGACAGGGATGGGTGAAGCTTTCTTT. It codes for CASSYSTGMGEAFF.

This rearrangement joins TRBV6-5 to TRBJ2-7, with 10 bases that match TRBD1. The J segment lost 0 bases and the V segment lost 6 bases, leaving 2 bases of the junction unmatched. The CDR3 runs 14 residues. From germline, CDR1 is MNHEY and CDR2 SVGAGI. The CDR3 bases are TGTGCCAGCAGACGGACAGGGGGCTCCTACGAGCAGTACTTC. Translated, it gives CASRRTGGSYEQYF.

This chain connects TRBV9 to TRBJ1-1; 9 nucleotides match TRBD1. The germline V gene encodes CDR1 SGDLS and CDR2 YYNGEE. This CDR3 spans 14 amino acids. The J segment lost 4 bases and the V segment lost 4 bases, leaving 5 bases of the junction unmatched. The CDR3 DNA sequence: TGTGCCAGCAGCTCCTCACAGGGGGCCACTGAAGCTTTCTTT. This gives the protein CASSSSQGATEAFF.

This clone has more than one count but fewer than ten. J is TRBJ2-5 and V is TRBV28, with D possibly TRBD2 on 6 matching bases. Trimming cost V 5 bases and J 8 bases, with 24 bases left between them. From germline, CDR1 is MDHEN and CDR2 SYDVKM. The CDR3 extends over 16 amino acids. CDR3 protein: CASSPSGSGTQFTQYF. Written as DNA, the CDR3 is TGTGCCAGCAGTCCCAGTGGTAGCGGAACCCAATTTACCCAGTACTTC.

J is TRBJ2-5 and V is TRBV6-5; D is uncertain. Germline CDR1 and CDR2: MNHEY and SVGAGI. V was shortened by 8 bases and J by 2 bases, with 12 bases between the two germline ends. There are 13 residues in the CDR3. CDR3 protein: CASGPYPQETQYF. The DNA for the CDR3 is TGTGCCAGCGGGCCGTACCCGCAAGAGACCCAGTACTTC.